The entry below describes one T cell receptor (beta chain). The data stem from a study of blood T cell repertoires in COVID-19. The CDR3 loop spans 12 amino acids. Germline V gene sequence: CDR1 SGHKS, CDR2 YYEKEE (reference sequence). V was pared by 0 bases and J by 6 bases, with 5 bases between. Participant ages covered roughly 18 to 89 years across 24 US areas. Original analysis: Reference gene primer amplification gave nucleated cell count estimates. Libraries were prepared by immunoSEQ multiplex PCR; TCRdb keeps only in-frame clonotypes and omits some of them. The V and J calls and the clone size are those of that table, but D and trimming were determined from the DNA. The table records 320,000 or so clones, about 90% of them present only once.

Input material: PBMCs or T cells enriched from blood (not recorded which). The clonotype comes from a woman in her thirties who had recovered from COVID-19. The chain uses TRBV5-5 and TRBJ2-3; no clear D. The CDR3 spells CASSLVVDTQYF. The DNA for the CDR3 is TGTGCCAGCAGCTTGGTCGTGGATACGCAGTATTTT.